These 18 T cell receptor beta chains share one sample of origin, sequenced in a study of T cells in Graves' hyperthyroidism and ophthalmopathy. Amplified regions were TCR beta CDR3 sequences from RNA transcripts. Primed by the HTBI set, a first-round RT-PCR was run on the TCR CDR3. In TCRdb, the multiplex PCR reads were re-called with MiXCR into one record per CDR3 protein. The sample lists about 250,000 distinct CDR3 sequences; approximately 25% were seen once. Material for sequencing was blood. Receptor source: a woman in her thirties or forties with Graves' ophthalmopathy.

This clonotype was detected many times. Compared with germline, one end of the junction differs, possibly owing to a read error. V is TRBV19 and J is TRBJ2-7; D ambiguous. The CDR3 spans 13 residues. CDR1 and CDR2 from the germline V gene are LNHDA and SQIVND (reference sequence). CDR3 region: CASSIEPTYEQYF. The CDR3 bases are TGTGCCAGTAGTATAGAGCCTACCTACGAGCAATACTTC.

This clonotype has ten or more counts. The gene calls are TRBV28 and TRBJ2-3; D call uncertain. The CDR3 has 13 residues. The germline V and J ends were trimmed by 6 bases and 0 bases, with 7 bases remaining between them. Germline V CDR1 and CDR2: MDHEN, SYDVKM. CDR3 residues: CASRGHSTDTQYF. The CDR3 DNA is TGTGCCAGCAGGGGCCATAGCACAGATACGCAGTATTTT.

This clonotype was found many times. V is TRBV11-2 and J is TRBJ2-1, with 8 nucleotides matching TRBD2. The CDR3 is 14 amino acids. Germline V gene data show CDR1 as SGHAT and CDR2 as FQNNGV. V shed 3 bases and J 10 bases; nucleotides not matched to a gene: 8. CDR3 sequence: CASSLGLGGGEQFF. CDR3 coding DNA: TGTGCCAGCAGCTTGGGACTAGGAGGTGGCGAGCAGTTCTTC. The whole variable domain, filled in from reference TRBV11-2 and TRBJ2-1, reads EAGVAQSPRYKIIEKRQSVAFWCNPISGHATLYWYQQILGQGPKLLIQFQNNGVVDDSQLPKDRFSAERLKGVDSTLKIQPAKLEDSAVYLCASSLGLGGGEQFFGPGTRLTVL.

This clonotype was seen repeatedly, ten times or more. J is TRBJ1-5 and V is TRBV12-3 or TRBV12-4, with TRBD1 identical over 8 bases. J lost 9 bases, V lost 6 bases, and 10 bases had no gene match. The CDR3 has 14 amino acids. The CDR3 DNA follows: TGTGCCAGCAGCCTCGGGACAGGCCTTTGGCCCCAGCATTTT. This gives the protein CASSLGTGLWPQHF.

The table lists this clonotype with many counts. The chain couples TRBV27 to TRBJ2-5; TRBD2 agrees at 8 bases. Germline V gene lookup returns CDR1 MNHEY and CDR2 SMNVEV (reference sequence). The CDR3 loop spans 14 amino acids. V lost 3 bases and J lost 5; bases outside the gene matches: 5. The CDR3 reads CASSFGGVGETQYF. For the CDR3, the DNA is TGTGCCAGCAGTTTCGGGGGGGTAGGGGAGACCCAGTACTTC.

The rearrangement joins TRBV18 to TRBJ1-5; no reliable D call. The CDR3 runs 14 residues. CDR1 KGHSH and CDR2 LQKENI come from the germline V gene. Deletions cut 2 bases from V and 6 bases from J, with 11 bases between. DNA for the CDR3: TGTGCCAGCTCACCATCCGGGCGAGGTCAGCCCCAGCATTTT. Its protein product is CASSPSGRGQPQHF.

This sequence joins TRBV6-1 and TRBJ1-5; no firm D call. Germline V lookup: CDR1 MNHNS, CDR2 SASEGT. The CDR3 is 13 amino acids. Trimming removed 6 bases from V and 2 bases from J, with 8 bases in between. CDR3 coding DNA: TGTGCCAGCAGGCAGGATGGCAATCAGCCCCAGCATTTT. As protein: CASRQDGNQPQHF.

This sequence joins TRBV27 and TRBJ2-7; 13 nucleotides align to TRBD2. Germline CDR1 is MNHEY and CDR2 is SMNVEV (reference sequence). CDR3 size: 17 residues. J lost 4 bases, V lost 2 bases, and 8 bases had no gene match. CDR3 residues: CASSLVLAGGEPYEQYF. CDR3 coding DNA: TGTGCCAGCAGTTTAGTACTAGCGGGAGGGGAACCTTACGAGCAGTACTTC.

CDR3 bases: TGTGCCAGCAGTTTAGGAGGGGCGCGTACTGAAGCTTTCTTT. The encoded protein is CASSLGGARTEAFF. V is TRBV12-3 or TRBV12-4 and J is TRBJ1-1; tentatively, D is TRBD1 (5 bases). V gave up 1 base and J gave up 5 bases, with 11 bases separating them. The CDR3 runs 14 residues.

This clonotype appeared many times. The J gene is TRBJ1-1, the V gene TRBV7-2; D is undetermined. V dropped 1 base and J dropped 7 bases, with 10 bases sitting between them. The CDR3 loop spans 13 amino acids. Germline V gene data show CDR1 as SGHTA and CDR2 as FQGNSA. For the CDR3, the DNA is TGTGCCAGCAGCTTAGGTCTCAGCTATGAAGCTTTCTTT. Encoded protein: CASSLGLSYEAFF.

The sample holds many counts of this clonotype. The gene calls are TRBV10-3 and TRBJ1-1; D possibly corresponds to TRBD1 (6 bases). The CDR3 totals 15 residues. Between the trimmed V and J ends, which lost 2 bases and 1 base, there was a span of 11 bases. Germline assignment: CDR1 ENHRY and CDR2 SYGVKD. The CDR3 is CAISEGSGQNTEAFF. The CDR3, as DNA: TGTGCCATCAGTGAGGGGTCGGGACAGAACACTGAAGCTTTCTTT.

This clonotype appeared many times. This chain links TRBV18 with TRBJ1-2; D remains unclear. The V end lost 5 bases, the J end lost 8 bases, and 21 bases lay between the germline ends. The CDR3 is made up of 15 amino acids. The germline V gene has CDR1 KGHSH and CDR2 LQKENI. The chain's CDR3 is CASSALIETLAGYTF. CDR3 sequence (DNA): TGTGCCAGCTCAGCTCTTATAGAGACTTTGGCCGGCTACACCTTC.

This clonotype was seen ten or more times. The chain recombines TRBV5-1 with TRBJ2-7; TRBD1 or TRBD2 may be the D gene (5 bases each). Trimming took off 6 bases at V and 0 bases at J, with 16 bases between the two ends. This CDR3 region has 15 residues. Germline V gene sequence: CDR1 SGHRS, CDR2 YFSETQ. CDR3: CASTWGWSSSYEQYF. The DNA of the CDR3 is TGCGCCAGCACCTGGGGGTGGTCCAGCTCCTACGAGCAGTACTTC. The variable domain in full, completed from reference TRBV5-1 and TRBJ2-7, reads KAGVTQTPRYLIKTRGQQVTLSCSPISGHRSVSWYQQTPGQGLQFLFEYFSETQRNKGNFPGRFSGRQFSNSRSEMNVSTLELGDSALYLCASTWGWSSSYEQYFGPGTRLTVT.

This clonotype has a count of ten or more. J is TRBJ1-1 and V is TRBV7-9; 8 bases map to TRBD1. Germline values: CDR1 SEHNR, CDR2 FQNEAQ (reference sequence). The CDR3 is 14 residues long. V was pared by 1 base and J by 6 bases, with 4 bases of the junction left unmatched. CDR3 coding DNA: TGTGCCAGCAGCTTAGGGACAGGGAGGGCTGAAGCTTTCTTT. It specifies CASSLGTGRAEAFF. Full variable domain (rest looked up from reference TRBV7-9 and TRBJ1-1): DTGVSQNPRHKITKRGQNVTFRCDPISEHNRLYWYRQTLGQGPEFLTYFQNEAQLEKSRLLSDRFSAERPKGSFSTLEIQRTEQGDSAMYLCASSLGTGRAEAFFGQGTRLTVV.

This clonotype showed up many times. This rearrangement joins TRBV12-3 or TRBV12-4 to TRBJ1-2; 9 positions match TRBD1. The CDR3 has 14 amino acids. Trimming took 5 bases from V and 5 from J; bases not matched to a gene: 6. CDR3: CASSPGTGRYGYTF. The CDR3 DNA follows: TGTGCCAGCAGTCCTGGGACAGGGAGATATGGCTACACCTTC.

This clonotype was picked up many times. The V call is TRBV30, the J call TRBJ2-5; TRBD2 matches at 7 bases. The CDR3 loop spans 16 amino acids. J was trimmed by 5 bases and V by 0 bases; bases with no gene match: 12. The V gene's germline CDR1 is GTSNPN and CDR2 SVGIG (reference sequence). DNA for the CDR3: TGTGCCTGGAGTGTAGCCGTGCCAGCGGGATCCGAGACCCAGTACTTC. Protein sequence: CAWSVAVPAGSETQYF.

The V call is TRBV28, the J call TRBJ2-7; D is perhaps TRBD1 (5 bases). This CDR3 comprises 13 residues. Germline V gene lookup returns CDR1 MDHEN and CDR2 SYDVKM. Trimming removed 5 bases from V and 1 base from J, with 9 bases in between. DNA of the CDR3: TGTGCCAGCAGTAAAGACAGATCCTACGAGCAGTACTTC. It specifies CASSKDRSYEQYF.

The chain joins TRBV28 to TRBJ2-5, with D possibly TRBD2 on 5 matching bases. Trimming shortened V by 3 bases and J by 4 bases, and 18 bases separated the two germline ends. The CDR3 consists of 16 residues. Looked up from germline, CDR1 is MDHEN and CDR2 is SYDVKM. The CDR3 DNA sequence: TGTGCCAGCAGTTTGTGGGGTCTAGTGGGAGTAGAGACCCAGTACTTC. This codes for CASSLWGLVGVETQYF.